One T cell receptor (beta chain) is described in this entry. No antigen is known for it. Base qualities are not at hand, and no much larger clone is one base apart. In the ophthalmopathy patients, disease was moderately to severely active, with a Clinical Activity Score of 3 or more, a NOSPECS grade of 4 or more, and a duration of less than 3 months. Exclusion was applied to patients with uncontrolled infections, other autoimmune diseases, pregnancy or lactation. Diagnoses relied on clinical symptoms, serum thyroxine and TRAb, thyroid ultrasound and orbital computed tomography. PBMCs were separated from roughly 10 ml of fresh peripheral blood using Ficoll-Paque density gradient centrifugation. Trizol reagent was used to extract total RNA, and RNA quality was then checked on an Agilent 2100 Bioanalyzer. The CDR3 goes from the cysteine to the phenylalanine over 13 residues. Solely the CDR3 DNA is kept, with 39 bases framed from the first base. Via the germline V gene, CDR1 is MDHEN and CDR2 SYDVKM. The V and J ends are trimmed by 5 bases and 5 bases, leaving 12 bases between them.

This sample was included in a study of T cells in Graves' hyperthyroidism and ophthalmopathy (dated by TCRdb to the late 2010s). Concerning the study at large: Peripheral blood was sampled at the time of initial diagnosis, prior to any treatment. A discovery cohort of roughly 100 patients, roughly 43 with Graves' ophthalmopathy and 55 to 60 with stable Graves' hyperthyroidism, was used to find distinguishing TCR V-J signatures. Prospective prediction of ophthalmopathy was tested in an independent validation cohort consisting of 18 hyperthyroidism patients and some 17 patients who later progressed to ophthalmopathy. For training and testing, the approximately 92 patients in the discovery cohort were randomly divided in a 7:3 ratio. The study also compared thyroid tissue and blood T-cell repertoires from more than five Graves' hyperthyroidism patients. Once sampling was done, hyperthyroidism patients were given methimazole at a starting dose of 30 mg daily, whereas ophthalmopathy patients were given high-dose intravenous methylprednisolone. TCR Vbeta CDR3 sequencing of 120 to 150 peripheral blood samples (roughly 43 ophthalmopathy, some 75 hyperthyroidism and approximately 17 progressor patients) is reported in the paper. What the work shows at the level of the full study, not this receptor alone: Sample size was not statistically predetermined, and investigators were not blinded to group allocation. During validation, the model predicted progression to ophthalmopathy a median of around six months ahead of onset, with roughly 65% sensitivity and under 85% specificity. Most expanded thyroid clonotypes (frequency above 0.001) were also found in blood, which suggests that blood repertoires may mirror thyroid immune responses. Ophthalmopathy was separated from stable hyperthyroidism by a 13 V-J signature model, with just over 85% sensitivity and about 81% specificity obtained in cross-validation and 80%/75% obtained in testing.

The TCR beta CDR3 regions were amplified from the RNA transcripts. For the first round of RT-PCR on the TCR CDR3, the HTBI primer set was used together with the Qiagen OneStep RT-PCR kit. The libraries were constructed in a second round of multiplex PCR and then size-selected and purified. Sequencing of the libraries was done on an Illumina HiSeq2000 using paired-end 100 bp reads. In the source study's methods: SOAPnuke was used to process the raw data, throwing out any read that contained adapters or uncalled bases, had a mean Phred below 15, or lacked an exact constant-primer or identifier match. COPE v1.2.5 was used to merge high-quality paired reads, and clonotypes were defined as unique nucleotide sequences. MiTCR v1.1 was used to align the clonotypes against IMGT TRBV, TRBD and TRBJ reference segments. Analysis was restricted to V-J combinations with a frequency above 0.0001, which covered 99.2% of repertoires. A TCS score was defined as the ratio between F50 (clonal expansion) and ExV (chaos), using BLOSUM62-based TCRdist between CDR3 peptides within each V-J. Welch's t-statistics and random forest reduced around 520 V-J features to 13, which were used in a naive Bayes classifier (R e1071). TCRdb itself trimmed the public reads at Q25 with fastp, ran MiXCR and retained productive beta chains. Rows with one shared CDR3 protein collapse into an entry with the most common genes and DNA. The V and J calls were determined by TCRdb, not by the authors. A total of under 600,000 distinct CDR3 sequences appear in this sample, around 16% of them only once. The ten largest clones add up to 2.5% to 4% of the sample.

The chain was built from TRBV28 and TRBJ1-2, with no confident D gene call. The sample taken for sequencing was blood. This receptor was obtained from a woman aged 40 to 50 with Graves' ophthalmopathy. Here is the DNA: TGTGCCAGCAGTCCACTCTTAGGGTATGGCTACACCTTC. Translated, this is CASSPLLGYGYTF.